The following is a TCR beta chain sequence with its context. The V end lost 1 base, the J end lost 4 bases, and 16 bases lay between the germline ends. The CDR3 runs 16 residues. Germline-derived CDR1 and CDR2 are SGHTA and FQGNSA. The data are from a study of blood T cells in healthy people across ages. Then a second PCR, running about 6 to 12 cycles, was carried out with a sample-barcoded 5' primer and a J-beta primer mix. In TCRdb, the 5' RACE reads were re-called with MiXCR into one record per CDR3 protein. The sample includes under 850,000 distinct CDR3 sequences, 30% to 45% of them seen just once.

The source of this sequence is a man aged 18 to 29 in good health. The chain couples TRBV7-2 to TRBJ1-2; D not resolved. Input material: blood. The CDR3 coding sequence is TGTGCCAGCAGCTTAGGACCGGGCAGTGGGCCCTATGGCTACACCTTC. This codes for CASSLGPGSGPYGYTF.